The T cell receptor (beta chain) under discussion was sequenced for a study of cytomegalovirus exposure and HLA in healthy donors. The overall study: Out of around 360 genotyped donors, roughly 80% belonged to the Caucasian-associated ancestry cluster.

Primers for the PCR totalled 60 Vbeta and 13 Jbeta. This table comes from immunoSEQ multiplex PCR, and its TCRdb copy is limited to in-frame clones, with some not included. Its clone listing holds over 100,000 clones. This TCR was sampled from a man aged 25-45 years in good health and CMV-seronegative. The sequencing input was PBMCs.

CDR3 bases: TGTGCCAGCAGTCGCACGGCGCCGACAGGGGACAATGAGCAGTTCTTC. It specifies CASSRTAPTGDNEQFF. This chain connects TRBV27 to TRBJ2-1; 8 bases are a match to TRBD1. CDR1 MNHEY and CDR2 SMNVEV come from the germline V gene (reference sequence). The CDR3 consists of 16 residues. After removal of 5 bases from V and 5 bases from J, the junction contained 11 bases not matched to a gene.